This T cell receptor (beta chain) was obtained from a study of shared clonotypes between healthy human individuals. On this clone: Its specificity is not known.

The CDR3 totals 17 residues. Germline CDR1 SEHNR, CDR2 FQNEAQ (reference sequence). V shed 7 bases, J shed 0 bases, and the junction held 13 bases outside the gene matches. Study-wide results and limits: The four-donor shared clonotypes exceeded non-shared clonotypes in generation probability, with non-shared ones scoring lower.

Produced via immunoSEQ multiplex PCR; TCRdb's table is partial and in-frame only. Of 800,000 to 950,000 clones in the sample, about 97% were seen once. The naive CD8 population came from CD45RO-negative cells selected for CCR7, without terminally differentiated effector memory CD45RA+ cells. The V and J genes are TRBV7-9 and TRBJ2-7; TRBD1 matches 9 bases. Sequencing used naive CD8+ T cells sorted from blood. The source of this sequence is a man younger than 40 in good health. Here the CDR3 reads CASTLPVSGQGSYEQYF. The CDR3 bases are TGTGCCAGCACTCTCCCCGTCTCGGGACAGGGCTCCTACGAGCAGTACTTC.